This TCR beta chain was sequenced in a study of blood T cell repertoires in COVID-19. Study as a whole: Acute and convalescent COVID-19 samples came from the United States, Italy and Spain.

Data came from immunoSEQ multiplex PCR; TCRdb stores just in-frame clones and leaves some out. The data contain 90,000 to 100,000 clones, about 83% of them singletons. The CDR3 consists of 14 residues. Looked up from germline, CDR1 is SGHTA and CDR2 is FQGNSA. With 1 base removed from V and 3 bases from J, the gap between germline ends came to 9 bases. Sequencing was performed on peripheral blood. The chain is built from TRBV7-2 and TRBJ1-1; no firm D call. The clonotype comes from a human donor in a cohort sampled during active COVID-19. For the CDR3, the DNA is TGTGCCAGCAGCTTAGAGATGGCAGACACTGAAGCTTTCTTT. Protein product: CASSLEMADTEAFF.